This is a list of T cell receptor beta chains from one sample in a study of shared clonotypes between healthy human individuals. Profiling relied on immunoSEQ multiplex PCR, and the TCRdb table lists in-frame clones only, not all of them. Among over 1.5 million clones listed, under 99% were seen once. The sequenced sample was naive CD4+ T cells sorted from blood. All receptors derive from a man aged 25 to 40 in good health. Each CDR3 is given with its conserved first and last residue. Each record gives: V gene, D gene, J gene, clone size, CDR3 DNA, CDR3 protein. The D gene is left open where the match is weak. Size is omitted from some rows. Given values are once, few, many or a class for expanded clones.

TRBV30	TRBD1	TRBJ2-7	-	TGTGCCTGGAGTGTTTCAGGGGGCTTCTTCTACGAGCAGTACTTC	CAWSVSGGFFYEQYF
TRBV5-1	TRBD2	TRBJ2-3	-	TGCGCCAGCAGCTTGCGGGGGGGACTCACAGATACGCAGTATTTT	CASSLRGGLTDTQYF
TRBV5-1	-	TRBJ2-3	-	TGCGCCAGCAAGTTTTTGCCGGATACAGGGAGTTTAACAGATACGCAGTATTTT	CASKFLPDTGSLTDTQYF
TRBV25-1	-	TRBJ1-4	-	TGTGCCAGCAGTGAAAGGCAGGGTGTGGAAAAACTGTTTTTT	CASSERQGVEKLFF
TRBV11-2	TRBD1	TRBJ2-1	-	TGTGCCAGCAGCCTAGGCGACAGGGACTACAATGAGCAGTTCTTC	CASSLGDRDYNEQFF
TRBV4-3	TRBD1	TRBJ2-2	-	TGCGCCAGCAGCCAAGAGTTAGCAGGGGGTCCCACCGGGGAGCTGTTTTTT	CASSQELAGGPTGELFF
TRBV28	-	TRBJ2-7	-	TGTGCCAGCAGTTTTCCCAGGGGAGGTAAGGAGCAGTACTTC	CASSFPRGGKEQYF
TRBV7-9	-	TRBJ2-3	-	TGTGCCAGCAGCTTAGCGGGAATGGGAGATACGCAGTATTTT	CASSLAGMGDTQYF
TRBV5-1	TRBD1	TRBJ2-7	-	TGCGCCAGCAGCGCGGATACAGGGGGGAGCTACGAGCAGTACTTC	CASSADTGGSYEQYF
TRBV9	-	TRBJ1-2	-	TGTGCCAGCAGCGTTAACTCAGTTGTGGGTGGCTACACCTTC	CASSVNSVVGGYTF
TRBV18	-	TRBJ1-2	-	TGTGCCAGCTCACCAAAAGAAGGATATGGCTACACCTTC	CASSPKEGYGYTF
TRBV7-9	TRBD1	TRBJ1-2	-	TGTGCCAGCAGCCCACCGACAGGGTCAAACTATGGCTACACCTTC	CASSPPTGSNYGYTF
TRBV28	-	TRBJ1-1	-	TGTGCCAGCAGTTTTTCGCCAGCTGTGAACACTGAAGCTTTCTTT	CASSFSPAVNTEAFF
TRBV5-5	-	TRBJ2-7	-	TGTGCCAGCAGCTTGGAAGTCTACGAGCAGTACTTC	CASSLEVYEQYF
TRBV19	TRBD1	TRBJ2-7	-	TGTGCCAGTAGCCTATCACTGAGGGGGCAGGGTCGCGAGCAGTACTTC	CASSLSLRGQGREQYF
TRBV11-2	TRBD2	TRBJ2-3	-	TGTGCCAGCAGCTTACCTGGACTAGCGGGTACAGATACGCAGTATTTT	CASSLPGLAGTDTQYF
TRBV2	-	TRBJ2-3	-	TGTGCCAGCACGAGGTGGCCCAGCACAGATACGCAGTATTTT	CASTRWPSTDTQYF
TRBV2	-	TRBJ1-1	once	TGTGCCAGCTCCGTCCAGGGGTCAGGTGAAGCTTTCTTT	CASSVQGSGEAFF
TRBV18	TRBD1	TRBJ1-2	-	TGTGCCAGCTCACCGGGACAGGGCCATGGCTACACCTTC	CASSPGQGHGYTF
TRBV9	-	TRBJ2-1	once	TGTGCCAGCAGCGTAGCGGGATCCTACAATGAGCAGTTCTTC	CASSVAGSYNEQFF
TRBV11-3	-	TRBJ2-2	-	TGTGCCAGCAGCTTAGAGGGGGCAGCCACCGGGGAGCTGTTTTTT	CASSLEGAATGELFF
TRBV7-8	-	TRBJ2-2	-	TGTGCCAGCAGCTTAGTGGTGTCCGGGGAGCTGTTTTTT	CASSLVVSGELFF
TRBV9	TRBD1	TRBJ1-1	-	TGTGCCAGCAGCAACCCCGGGGACAGCCACATGAACACTGAAGCTTTCTTT	CASSNPGDSHMNTEAFF
TRBV7-9	-	TRBJ1-2	-	TGTGCCAGCAGCCCCCGACAGGAGGACTATGGCTACACCTTC	CASSPRQEDYGYTF
TRBV2	-	TRBJ2-7	-	TGTGCCAGCAGGGTAAACAGGATCGGGTTTTCCTACGAGCAGTACTTC	CASRVNRIGFSYEQYF
TRBV25-1	TRBD2	TRBJ2-7	-	TGTGCCAGCAGTGAGGGACTAGCGGGAGGCGAGCAGTACTTC	CASSEGLAGGEQYF